This T cell receptor (beta chain) was sequenced in a study of beta chain features in type 1 diabetes. Study-wide findings and caveats: Researchers cautioned that cDNA sequencing could over-represent cells with high TCR expression. Moderate yet significant TCRB CDR3 shortening was seen in Type 1 diabetes patients in all four CD4+ subsets.

This clone was found a few times. Antigen: not known. Per donor, one heparinised blood draw averaged roughly 120 mL. Staining for CD45RO/CCR7/CD25/CD127/CD95/CD27 allowed sorting of CD4+ naive, central memory, regulatory and stem cell-like memory cells. The isolated RNA, all of it, was reverse transcribed, so expressed TCRB transcripts were what got sequenced. Using immunoSEQ multiplex PCR, the repertoire was profiled, and TCRdb retains in-frame clones only, with some absent. The data show about 340,000 clones, with approximately 9.7% seen just once and about 1% held by the top ten. The germline V gene has CDR1 SGHRS and CDR2 YFSETQ. This CDR3 comprises 13 residues. Trimming took off 6 bases at V and 6 bases at J, with 14 bases between the two ends.

The V and J genes are TRBV5-1 and TRBJ2-3; D is possibly TRBD2 (6 bases). Source material: central memory CD4+ T cells from blood. This TCR came from a man aged 25 to 40 with type 1 diabetes. CDR3 protein: CASTDRLGDTQYF. CDR3 coding DNA: TGCGCCAGCACCGACAGACTAGGCGATACGCAGTATTTT.